This entry describes one TCR beta chain. What it binds is unknown. Germline-derived CDR1 and CDR2 are SGHDN and FVKESK. The V and J ends lost 3 bases and 2 bases, in that order; junction bases with no gene match: 4. The length of the CDR3 is 15 residues. The sample comes from a study of shared clonotypes between healthy human individuals. None of the donors, who were healthy HIV-negative adults, had recently had acute infections or vaccinations. Repertoires were generated with immunoSEQ multiplex PCR, while TCRdb's copy carries only in-frame clones and drops some. Here the sample spans roughly 2.2 million clones, roughly 93% being singletons. Study-wide results and caveats: Between a handful of donors, naive CD4 clonotypes were shared at a level of roughly 5.5%.

This TCR was recovered from a man between 18 and 29 years old in good health. Some clones in this sample may be carry-over from other donors' samples. The sample was naive CD4+ T cells from PBMCs. Described subset: CD45RA+ positively selected. The chain recombines TRBV14 with TRBJ2-7; TRBD1 matches 10 bases. The CDR3 nucleotides read TGTGCCAGCAGCCAGTCAGGGACAGGGGCCTACGAGCAGTACTTC. Its translation: CASSQSGTGAYEQYF.